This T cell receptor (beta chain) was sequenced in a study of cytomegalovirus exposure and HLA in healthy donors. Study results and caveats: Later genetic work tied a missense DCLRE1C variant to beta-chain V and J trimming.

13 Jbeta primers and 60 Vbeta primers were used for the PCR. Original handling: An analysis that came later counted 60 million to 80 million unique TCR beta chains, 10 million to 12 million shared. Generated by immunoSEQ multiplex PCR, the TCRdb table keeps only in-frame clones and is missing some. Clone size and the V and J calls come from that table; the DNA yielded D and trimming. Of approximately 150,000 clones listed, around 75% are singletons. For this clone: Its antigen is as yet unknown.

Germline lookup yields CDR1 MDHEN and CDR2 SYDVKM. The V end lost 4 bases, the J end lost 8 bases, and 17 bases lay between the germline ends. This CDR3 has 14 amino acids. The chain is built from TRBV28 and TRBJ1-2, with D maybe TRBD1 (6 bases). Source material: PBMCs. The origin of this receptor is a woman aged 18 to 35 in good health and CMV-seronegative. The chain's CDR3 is CASSSSQGFRGYTF. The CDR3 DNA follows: TGTGCCAGCAGTTCCTCACAGGGATTCCGAGGCTACACCTTC.